The 15 T cell receptor beta chains reported below all come from one sample, sequenced in a study of spatial heterogeneity in lung cancer. Time point indicated: sample taken at primary tumor resection. TCRdb ran MiXCR on the 5' RACE reads and lists one entry per CDR3 protein. Of tens of thousands of distinct CDR3 sequences in the sample, approximately 5.8% were seen once. Sequenced here: PBMCs, sampled at surgery. Every receptor here comes from a male donor with early-stage non-small cell lung cancer.

This clonotype was seen ten or more times. This chain joins TRBV18 and TRBJ2-7, with D perhaps matching TRBD2 (5 bases). Germline V gene sequence: CDR1 KGHSH, CDR2 LQKENI. Trimming left V 1 base short and J 6 bases short, with 13 bases between. This CDR3 spans 14 amino acids. The CDR3: CASSPREWTGEQYF. For the CDR3, the DNA is TGTGCCAGCTCACCACGGGAGTGGACGGGCGAGCAGTACTTC.

This clonotype occurred many times. This rearrangement joins TRBV18 to TRBJ1-6; D is unresolved. The germline CDR1 and CDR2 sequences are KGHSH and LQKENI. V was cut by 5 bases and J by 5 bases, with 7 bases left in between. This CDR3 spans 13 amino acids. CDR3: CASSSADNSPLHF. The CDR3 nucleotides read TGTGCCAGCTCATCAGCGGATAATTCACCCCTCCACTTT. The entire variable domain, with the rest obtained from reference TRBV18 and TRBJ1-6, is as follows: NAGVMQNPRHLVRRRGQEARLRCSPMKGHSHVYWYRQLPEEGLKFMVYLQKENIIDESGMPKERFSAEFPKEGPSILRIQQVVRGDSAAYFCASSSADNSPLHFGNGTRLTVT.

The V and J genes are TRBV27 and TRBJ2-1, with TRBD1 identical over 10 bases. The germline V gene has CDR1 MNHEY and CDR2 SMNVEV (reference sequence). J gave up 1 base and V 8 bases, and 8 bases lay outside the gene matches. CDR3 size: 16 residues. In DNA form, the CDR3 reads TGTGCCAGCCGTCCCTCGGGACAGGGGTCCTACAATGAGCAGTTCTTC. This translates into CASRPSGQGSYNEQFF.

This clonotype was detected ten times or more. The chain joins TRBV6-6 to TRBJ1-6, with D possibly matching TRBD1 (5 bases). V dropped 5 bases and J dropped 9 bases, with 11 bases sitting between them. Germline loops: CDR1 MNHNY, CDR2 SVGAGI (reference sequence). The CDR3 covers 13 residues. CDR3 nucleotides: TGTGCCAGCAGTCTTGGAGGGACTTCACCCCTCCACTTT. Its translation: CASSLGGTSPLHF.

The table lists this clonotype with many counts. The CDR3 sequence: CSPALASEGNTQYF. Written as DNA, the CDR3 is TGCAGTCCTGCTTTGGCTAGCGAAGGGAATACGCAGTATTTT. V is TRBV20-1 and J is TRBJ2-3; tentative D call: TRBD2 (6 bases). The CDR3 consists of 14 residues. Between the trimmed V and J ends, which lost 8 bases and 7 bases, there was a span of 22 bases. Germline V gene data show CDR1 as DFQATT and CDR2 as SNEGSKA (reference sequence).

This clonotype was found a few times. This may be a read error, as it is one base from a much larger clone. The CDR3 ends on some other residue instead of the conserved phenylalanine or tryptophan, so this is likely a read error. For the CDR3, the DNA is TGTGCCAGCAGTGTAGTTCCCAGCCAGACAGGCCCGCAGTTCTCC. Protein: CASSVVPSQTGPQFS. This chain connects TRBV2 to TRBJ2-1; possibly TRBD1 for D (6 bases). Germline V lookup: CDR1 SNHLY, CDR2 FYNNEI. The CDR3 runs to 15 residues. Trimming pared 4 bases from V and 12 bases from J, leaving 22 bases between.

The chain carries TRBV12-3 or TRBV12-4 and TRBJ2-5, with TRBD1 as a possible D gene (5 bases). The CDR3 extends over 13 amino acids. V shed 3 bases and J shed 5 bases, with 10 bases lying between them. The CDR3 nucleotides are TGTGCCAGCAGTTTTCAGGGTCCGGAGACCCAGTACTTC. Translating gives CASSFQGPETQYF.

In its sample, this clonotype ranks as medium-sized. The chain employs TRBV20-1 and TRBJ1-1, with D perhaps matching TRBD1 (6 bases). Germline CDR1 DFQATT, CDR2 SNEGSKA (reference sequence). The CDR3 consists of 14 residues. CDR3 sequence (DNA): TGCAGGCAACAACAGGGCTGGAGGAACACTGAAGCTTTCTTT. This codes for CRQQQGWRNTEAFF.

In DNA, the CDR3 is TGTGCCAGCATCCCCTCCCCCGCGGGAGTCAGAGATACGCAGTATTTT. Residues: CASIPSPAGVRDTQYF. V and J are TRBV7-8 and TRBJ2-3, with 7 bases that match TRBD2. Unmatched junction bases numbered 15, after V lost 7 bases and J lost 5 bases. The CDR3 length is 16 residues. Per germline, CDR1 SGHVS and CDR2 FQNEAQ.

There are many counts of this clonotype. This chain joins TRBV11-2 and TRBJ1-6, with unresolved D. The germline V gene has CDR1 SGHAT and CDR2 FQNNGV. The germline V and J ends were trimmed by 4 bases and 13 bases, with 8 bases remaining between them. The length of the CDR3 is 11 residues. The CDR3 reads CASSSDKPLHF. As DNA, the CDR3 is TGTGCCAGCAGCTCCGATAAGCCCCTCCACTTT.

This clonotype has a count of ten or more. This rearrangement joins TRBV30 to TRBJ1-4; D is undetermined. CDR1 GTSNPN and CDR2 SVGIG come from the germline V gene (reference sequence). Trimming removed 3 bases from V and 10 bases from J, with 12 bases in between. The CDR3 is made up of 12 amino acids. The CDR3 is CAWSFEIGKLFF. The CDR3 bases are TGTGCCTGGAGCTTCGAGATTGGAAAACTGTTTTTT.

There are many counts of this clonotype. V usage is TRBV25-1 and J usage is TRBJ2-6, with D perhaps given as TRBD1 or TRBD2 (5 bases each). The CDR3 totals 17 residues. Between the trimmed V and J ends, which lost 5 bases and 2 bases, there was a span of 16 bases. The germline CDR1 and CDR2 sequences are MGHDK and SYGVNS. CDR3 nucleotide sequence: TGTGCCAGCAGTCGCTCGGCAGGGAGCGCTGGGGCCAACGTCCTGACTTTC. Protein product: CASSRSAGSAGANVLTF.

The rearrangement joins TRBV12-3 or TRBV12-4 to TRBJ1-2, with 8 bases identical to TRBD1. With 5 bases clipped from V and 2 bases from J, the junction kept 10 bases outside the gene matches. This CDR3 has 16 amino acids. The CDR3 loop is CASSTRTGKENYGYTF. The CDR3, as DNA: TGTGCCAGCAGTACAAGGACAGGGAAGGAGAACTATGGCTACACCTTC.

This clonotype has a count of ten or more. This chain connects TRBV20-1 to TRBJ2-1; 7 bases match TRBD1. V gave up 6 bases and J gave up 9 bases; unmatched junction bases: 14. CDR3 length: 14 residues. Germline V gene data show CDR1 as DFQATT and CDR2 as SNEGSKA (reference sequence). CDR3 bases: TGCAGTGCCAAGAGGCAGGGACAGATTGGTGAGCAGTTCTTC. Its translation: CSAKRQGQIGEQFF.

This clonotype was recorded at least ten times. The V gene is TRBV6-5, the J gene TRBJ2-6; D may be TRBD2 (6 bases). The germline V gene has CDR1 MNHEY and CDR2 SVGAGI. The CDR3 contains 18 residues. Trimming stripped 5 bases from V and 0 bases from J, with 17 bases between. This chain's CDR3 is CASSRTGRGHSGANVLTF. The CDR3 region has the DNA TGTGCCAGCAGTCGGACCGGGCGGGGCCACTCTGGGGCCAACGTCCTGACTTTC.